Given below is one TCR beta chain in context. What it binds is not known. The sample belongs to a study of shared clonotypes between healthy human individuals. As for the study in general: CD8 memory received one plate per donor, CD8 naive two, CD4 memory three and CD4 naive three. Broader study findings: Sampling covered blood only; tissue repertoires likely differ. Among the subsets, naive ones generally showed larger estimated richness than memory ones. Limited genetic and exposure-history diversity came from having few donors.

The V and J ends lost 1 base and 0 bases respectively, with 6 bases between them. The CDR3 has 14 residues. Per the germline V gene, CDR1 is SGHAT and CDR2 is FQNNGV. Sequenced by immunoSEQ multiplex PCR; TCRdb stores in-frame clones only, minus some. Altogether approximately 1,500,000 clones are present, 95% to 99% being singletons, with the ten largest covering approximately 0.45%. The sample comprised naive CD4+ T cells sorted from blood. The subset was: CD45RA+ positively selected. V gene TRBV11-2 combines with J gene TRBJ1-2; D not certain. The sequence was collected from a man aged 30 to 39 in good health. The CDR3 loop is CASSLGTTNYGYTF. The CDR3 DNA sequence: TGTGCCAGCAGCTTAGGGACCACTAACTATGGCTACACCTTC.